The 23 T cell receptor delta chains given below trace back to one sample, sequenced in a study of gamma-delta chains in newborns, infants, children. TCRdb re-processed the reads via CATT. The top ten clones hold over 12% of a sample with 4,000 to 6,500 delta-chain clones, approximately 3% of them seen once. Sequences were obtained from blood. The source of these receptors is a child who was a newborn, infant or young child, either healthy, febrile or measles-vaccinated (not recorded which).

This clone was seen a few times. TCRdb's listed protein matches a much larger clone and diverges from this DNA's translation at residue 7, likely through a read error; the protein shown comes from the DNA. J is TRDJ3 and V is TRDV2, with no clear D. V shed 0 bases and J shed 0 bases, with 11 bases lying between them. Germline V gene data show CDR1 as GEAIGNYY and CDR2 as EKD. The CDR3 sequence is 18 residues long. The CDR3 sequence: CACDTGGLSSWDTRQMFF. The CDR3 coding sequence is TGTGCCTGTGACACCGGCGGCCTAAGCTCCTGGGACACCCGACAGATGTTTTTC.

By its share, this clone is large (0.1 to 1%). Other DNA sequences in this sample translate to the same CDR3. This chain links TRDV2 with TRDJ3, with 11 bases that match TRDD3. In germline, CDR1 is GEAIGNYY, CDR2 EKD. This CDR3 has 17 amino acids. The trim removed 2 bases at V and 2 bases at J, leaving 1 base unmatched. The CDR3 sequence: CACDILGDTWDTRQMFF. Written as DNA, the CDR3 is TGTGCCTGTGACATACTGGGGGATACCTGGGACACCCGACAGATGTTTTTC.

Details on this clone: This DNA's translation and the protein TCRdb lists, from a much larger clone, do not match at residue 3, likely due to a read error; the protein shown is translated from the DNA. This chain connects TRDV2 to TRDJ1; 7 nucleotides match TRDD3. The CDR3 has 16 amino acids. Per the germline V gene, CDR1 is GEAIGNYY and CDR2 is EKD. The CDR3 DNA sequence: TGTGCCCGTGACACAGGAGGGGGATCGTACACCGATAAACTCATCTTT. This sequence encodes CARDTGGGSYTDKLIF.

This clone was picked up a small number of times. This sequence joins TRDV2 and TRDJ3, with 7 bases aligning to TRDD3. The junction had 4 bases not matched to a gene; V was cut back by 1 base and J by 2 bases. Germline V gives CDR1 GEAIGNYY, CDR2 EKD. The CDR3 extends over 17 amino acids. The CDR3 is CACDTAGGPWDTRQMFF. In DNA, the CDR3 is TGTGCCTGTGACACGGCTGGGGGCCCCTGGGACACCCGACAGATGTTTTTC.

This clone has more than one count but fewer than ten. Translating this DNA gives a protein that differs at residue 7 from the TCRdb one, which belongs to a much larger clone; a read error is likely, and the protein shown is this translation. The genes are TRDV2 and TRDJ1, with TRDD3 matching over 8 bases. V lost 3 bases and J lost 1; bases outside the gene matches: 6. The CDR3 has 15 amino acids. The germline V gene has CDR1 GEAIGNYY and CDR2 EKD. The CDR3 spells CACDWGMWATDKLIF. In DNA, the CDR3 is TGTGCCTGTGACTGGGGGATGTGGGCCACCGATAAACTCATCTTT.

Comment on this clone: It may be a read error: a sequence one base away is much more abundant. In the same sample, other DNA sequences code for this CDR3. The V gene is TRDV2, the J gene TRDJ2; 9 nucleotides align to TRDD3. Germline CDR1 reads GEAIGNYY; CDR2 reads EKD. This CDR3 region has 15 residues. CDR3 sequence reads: CACDTIGGYTAQLFF. The CDR3, as DNA: TGTGCCTGTGACACGATAGGGGGATACACAGCGCAACTCTTCTTT.

The genes are TRDV2 and TRDJ2; 12 nucleotides align to TRDD3. The CDR3 is made up of 18 amino acids. Germline V gene lookup returns CDR1 GEAIGNYY and CDR2 EKD. Trimming removed 4 bases from V and 0 bases from J; junction bases left unmatched: 8. The DNA for the CDR3 is TGTGCCTGTGATTTACTGGGGGATACCCTAGCTTTGACAGCACAACTCTTCTTT. It translates to CACDLLGDTLALTAQLFF.

This clone was observed a few times. A read error may explain this, as a much larger clone is one base away. CDR3 in amino acids: CALGDLFLLGDKWALAAQLFF. The CDR3 DNA reads TGTGCTCTTGGGGACCTTTTCCTTTTGGGGGATAAATGGGCTTTGGCAGCACAACTCTTCTTT. V is TRDV1 and J is TRDJ2; 9 positions match TRDD3. There are 21 residues in the CDR3. CDR1 is TSWWSYY, CDR2 QGS, per germline.

This clone rates as medium-sized (0.01 to 0.1%). Since a much larger clone is just one base distant, this may be a read error. The gene calls are TRDV2 and TRDJ3; tentative D call: TRDD3 (6 bases). V was clipped by 2 bases and J by 0 bases, with 16 bases between them. The CDR3 sequence is 19 residues long. Germline CDR1 GEAIGNYY, CDR2 EKD. CDR3 sequence reads: CACDSYWAGTSWDTRQMFF. The CDR3 DNA reads as TGTGCCTGTGACAGCTACTGGGCGGGGACCTCCTGGGACACCCGACAGATGTTTTTC.

Judged by abundance, this clone is large. Other DNA variants within this sample encode the same CDR3. The chain recombines TRDV2 with TRDJ2; TRDD3 might be the D (6 bases). V was trimmed by 2 bases and J by 1 base, leaving 7 bases between them. This CDR3 has 14 residues. Germline V CDR1 and CDR2: GEAIGNYY, EKD. The CDR3 bases are TGTGCCTGTGACATACTGGGTTTGACAGCACAACTCTTCTTT. Amino acid sequence: CACDILGLTAQLFF.

Concerning this clone: This sequence may be a read error, since a much larger clone differs from it by one base. Other DNA sequences in the sample encode the same CDR3. The chain has TRDV1 and TRDJ3; D might be TRDD3 (5 bases). This CDR3 spans 15 amino acids. Trimming took 3 bases from V and 4 from J, leaving 7 bases between them. The germline V gene encodes CDR1 TSWWSYY and CDR2 QGS. DNA of the CDR3: TGTGCTCTTGGGGAGGGGGTTTGGGACACCCGACAGATGTTTTTC. Translating gives CALGEGVWDTRQMFF.

By share of the sample, this clone is medium-sized (0.01 to 0.1%). It is likely a read error: a sequence one base away is far more abundant. Other DNA sequences in this specimen translate into the identical CDR3. The chain is built from TRDV2 and TRDJ3; 7 bases agree with TRDD3. Per the germline V gene, CDR1 is GEAIGNYY and CDR2 is EKD. The CDR3 is 16 amino acids. CDR3 coding DNA: TGTGCCTGTGACTGGGGGAGCTCCTGGGACACCCGGCAGATGTTTTTC. It codes for CACDWGSSWDTRQMFF.

Sample share makes this clone large (0.1 to 1%). Other DNA sequences in this specimen translate into the identical CDR3. The V call is TRDV2, the J call TRDJ3, with 8 bases fitting TRDD3. Germline lookup yields CDR1 GEAIGNYY and CDR2 EKD. V trimming: 0 bases; J trimming: 0 bases; junction bases outside the gene matches: 6. There are 19 residues in the CDR3. Here the CDR3 DNA reads TGTGCCTGTGACACCTGGGGGATTCGAGGCTCCTGGGACACCCGACAGATGTTTTTC. Protein sequence: CACDTWGIRGSWDTRQMFF.

This clone was seen a few times. A far larger clone is only one base removed, so a read error is likely. Because the CDR3's place on the DNA is in doubt, the DNA is left out and the CDR3 is given as listed by TCRdb. V is TRAV29/DV5 and J is TRDJ2; the D call in the table, TRDD3, was not verified against the DNA. The CDR3 length equals 15 residues, ends included. Per the germline V gene, CDR1 is NSMFDY and CDR2 is ISSIKDK. CDR3 sequence reads: CAARVGWGTTAQLFF.

The sample holds a few counts of this clone. This DNA's translation and the protein TCRdb lists, from a much larger clone, do not match at residue 11, likely due to a read error; the protein shown is translated from the DNA. The genes are TRDV2 and TRDJ3; maybe TRDD2 (5 bases). The CDR3 extends over 17 amino acids. Germline assignment: CDR1 GEAIGNYY and CDR2 EKD. CDR3 amino acids: CACDPYGSSWHTRQMFF. The CDR3 coding sequence is TGTGCCTGTGACCCCTACGGTAGCTCCTGGCACACCCGACAGATGTTTTTC.

The sample holds a few counts of this clone. This DNA's translation and the protein TCRdb lists, from a much larger clone, do not match at residue 6, likely due to a read error; the protein shown is translated from the DNA. The chain joins TRDV2 to TRDJ2; D perhaps matches TRDD3 (6 bases). The V end lost 0 bases, the J end lost 0 bases, and 13 bases lay between the germline ends. The CDR3 covers 17 residues. Germline-derived CDR1 and CDR2 are GEAIGNYY and EKD. This CDR3 is CACDTQGDPPLTAQLFF. Here the CDR3 DNA reads TGTGCCTGTGACACCCAGGGGGACCCTCCTTTGACAGCACAACTCTTCTTT.

This clone was recorded a few times. A much larger clonotype is one base distant, so this may be a read error. Other DNA variants within this sample encode the same CDR3. The chain links TRDV1 to TRDJ3, with 7 bases fitting TRDD3. Per the germline V gene, CDR1 is TSWWSYY and CDR2 is QGS. The CDR3 length is 19 residues. V shed 2 bases and J 2 bases; nucleotides not matched to a gene: 9. CDR3 sequence (DNA): TGTGCTCTTGGGGAAGGCGGGGGATCCGAGACCTGGGACACCCGACAGATGTTTTTC. Translated: CALGEGGGSETWDTRQMFF.

To note about this clone: TCRdb's entry gives the protein of a much larger clone, which mismatches this DNA's translation at residue 10, likely from a read error; the protein reported here is translated from the DNA. This rearrangement joins TRDV2 to TRDJ3, with TRDD3 identical over 10 bases. This CDR3 contains 19 residues. The trim removed 3 bases at V and 0 bases at J, leaving 7 bases unmatched. Germline CDR1 reads GEAIGNYY; CDR2 reads EKD. This chain's CDR3 is CACDPYWGIGSWDTRQMFF. The CDR3 bases are TGTGCCTGTGACCCGTACTGGGGGATCGGCTCCTGGGACACCCGACAGATGTTTTTC.

The chain couples TRDV2 to TRDJ3; 11 bases fit TRDD3. This CDR3 has 20 residues. CDR1 and CDR2 (germline): GEAIGNYY, EKD. The V gene end was trimmed by 0 bases and the J gene end by 0 bases; junction bases not matched to a gene: 6. CDR3 in amino acids: CACDTAGGYKSSWDTRQMFF. The DNA of the CDR3 is TGTGCCTGTGACACCGCTGGGGGATACAAAAGCTCCTGGGACACCCGACAGATGTTTTTC.

A remark on this clone: A far larger clone is one nucleotide away, so this likely arose from a read error. The sample contains more than one DNA sequence encoding this CDR3. DNA for the CDR3: TGTGCCTGTGACACCGCTGGTGGATATTCCTGGGACACCCGACAGATGTTTTTC. The encoded protein is CACDTAGGYSWDTRQMFF. V gene TRDV2 combines with J gene TRDJ3; D might be TRDD3 (5 bases). The CDR3 covers 18 residues. Trimming stripped 0 bases from V and 1 base from J, with 12 bases between. The V gene's germline CDR1 is GEAIGNYY and CDR2 EKD.

Regarding this clone: A much larger clone lies a single base off, so this may be a read error. The chain uses TRDV2 and TRDJ2; 12 bases are a match to TRDD3. This CDR3 has 19 amino acids. CDR1 is GEAIGNYY, CDR2 EKD, per germline. The CDR3 DNA follows: TGTGCCTGTGACACCCTTCCTCTGGGGGATACGCGTAGGACAGCACACCTCTTCTTT. Residues: CACDTLPLGDTRRTAHLFF.

Of note for this clone: The protein given by TCRdb reflects a much larger clone and differs at residue 14 from this DNA's translation, likely from a read error; the protein shown is the DNA's translation. This chain connects TRDV3 to TRDJ3, with 12 nucleotides matching TRDD3. Germline CDR1 is TVYSNPD and CDR2 is GDNSRS (reference sequence). The CDR3 has 18 amino acids. For the CDR3, the DNA is TGTGCCTTTATCCTTACTGGGGGATACTCCTGGGACACCCAACAGATGTTTTTC. The encoded protein is CAFILTGGYSWDTQQMFF. Looking up the rest from reference TRDV3 and TRDJ3 gives the full variable domain: CDKVTQSSPDQTVASGSEVVLLCTYDTVYSNPDLFWYRIRPDYSFQFVFYGDNSRSEGADFTQGRFSVKHILTQKAFHLVISPVRTEDSATYYCAFILTGGYSWDTQQMFFGTGIKLFVEP.

Remarks on this clone: This sequence may be a read error, since a much larger clone differs from it by one base. At the DNA level, this CDR3 is encoded by other sequences in the same sample as well. The chain combines TRDV2 with TRDJ3, with 8 bases fitting TRDD3. Germline CDR1 and CDR2: GEAIGNYY and EKD. The CDR3 runs 19 residues. V gave up 0 bases and J gave up 0 bases; unmatched junction bases: 6. The CDR3 reads CACDTWGIRGSWDTRQMFF. The CDR3, as DNA: TGTGCCTGTGACACCTGGGGGATTAGAGGCTCCTGGGACACCCGACAGATGTTTTTC.